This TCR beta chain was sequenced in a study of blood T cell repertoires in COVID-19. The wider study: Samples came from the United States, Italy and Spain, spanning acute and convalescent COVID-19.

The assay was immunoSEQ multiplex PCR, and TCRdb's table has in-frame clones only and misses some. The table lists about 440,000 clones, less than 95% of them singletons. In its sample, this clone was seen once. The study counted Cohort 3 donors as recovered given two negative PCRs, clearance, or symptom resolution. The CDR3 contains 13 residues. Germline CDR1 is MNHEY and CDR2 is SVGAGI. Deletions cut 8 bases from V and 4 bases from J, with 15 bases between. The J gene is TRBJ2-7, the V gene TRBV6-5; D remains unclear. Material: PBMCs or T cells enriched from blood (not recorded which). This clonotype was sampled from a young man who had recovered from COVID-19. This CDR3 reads CASAVKSPYEQYF. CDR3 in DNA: TGTGCCAGCGCGGTCAAGAGCCCGTACGAGCAGTACTTC.